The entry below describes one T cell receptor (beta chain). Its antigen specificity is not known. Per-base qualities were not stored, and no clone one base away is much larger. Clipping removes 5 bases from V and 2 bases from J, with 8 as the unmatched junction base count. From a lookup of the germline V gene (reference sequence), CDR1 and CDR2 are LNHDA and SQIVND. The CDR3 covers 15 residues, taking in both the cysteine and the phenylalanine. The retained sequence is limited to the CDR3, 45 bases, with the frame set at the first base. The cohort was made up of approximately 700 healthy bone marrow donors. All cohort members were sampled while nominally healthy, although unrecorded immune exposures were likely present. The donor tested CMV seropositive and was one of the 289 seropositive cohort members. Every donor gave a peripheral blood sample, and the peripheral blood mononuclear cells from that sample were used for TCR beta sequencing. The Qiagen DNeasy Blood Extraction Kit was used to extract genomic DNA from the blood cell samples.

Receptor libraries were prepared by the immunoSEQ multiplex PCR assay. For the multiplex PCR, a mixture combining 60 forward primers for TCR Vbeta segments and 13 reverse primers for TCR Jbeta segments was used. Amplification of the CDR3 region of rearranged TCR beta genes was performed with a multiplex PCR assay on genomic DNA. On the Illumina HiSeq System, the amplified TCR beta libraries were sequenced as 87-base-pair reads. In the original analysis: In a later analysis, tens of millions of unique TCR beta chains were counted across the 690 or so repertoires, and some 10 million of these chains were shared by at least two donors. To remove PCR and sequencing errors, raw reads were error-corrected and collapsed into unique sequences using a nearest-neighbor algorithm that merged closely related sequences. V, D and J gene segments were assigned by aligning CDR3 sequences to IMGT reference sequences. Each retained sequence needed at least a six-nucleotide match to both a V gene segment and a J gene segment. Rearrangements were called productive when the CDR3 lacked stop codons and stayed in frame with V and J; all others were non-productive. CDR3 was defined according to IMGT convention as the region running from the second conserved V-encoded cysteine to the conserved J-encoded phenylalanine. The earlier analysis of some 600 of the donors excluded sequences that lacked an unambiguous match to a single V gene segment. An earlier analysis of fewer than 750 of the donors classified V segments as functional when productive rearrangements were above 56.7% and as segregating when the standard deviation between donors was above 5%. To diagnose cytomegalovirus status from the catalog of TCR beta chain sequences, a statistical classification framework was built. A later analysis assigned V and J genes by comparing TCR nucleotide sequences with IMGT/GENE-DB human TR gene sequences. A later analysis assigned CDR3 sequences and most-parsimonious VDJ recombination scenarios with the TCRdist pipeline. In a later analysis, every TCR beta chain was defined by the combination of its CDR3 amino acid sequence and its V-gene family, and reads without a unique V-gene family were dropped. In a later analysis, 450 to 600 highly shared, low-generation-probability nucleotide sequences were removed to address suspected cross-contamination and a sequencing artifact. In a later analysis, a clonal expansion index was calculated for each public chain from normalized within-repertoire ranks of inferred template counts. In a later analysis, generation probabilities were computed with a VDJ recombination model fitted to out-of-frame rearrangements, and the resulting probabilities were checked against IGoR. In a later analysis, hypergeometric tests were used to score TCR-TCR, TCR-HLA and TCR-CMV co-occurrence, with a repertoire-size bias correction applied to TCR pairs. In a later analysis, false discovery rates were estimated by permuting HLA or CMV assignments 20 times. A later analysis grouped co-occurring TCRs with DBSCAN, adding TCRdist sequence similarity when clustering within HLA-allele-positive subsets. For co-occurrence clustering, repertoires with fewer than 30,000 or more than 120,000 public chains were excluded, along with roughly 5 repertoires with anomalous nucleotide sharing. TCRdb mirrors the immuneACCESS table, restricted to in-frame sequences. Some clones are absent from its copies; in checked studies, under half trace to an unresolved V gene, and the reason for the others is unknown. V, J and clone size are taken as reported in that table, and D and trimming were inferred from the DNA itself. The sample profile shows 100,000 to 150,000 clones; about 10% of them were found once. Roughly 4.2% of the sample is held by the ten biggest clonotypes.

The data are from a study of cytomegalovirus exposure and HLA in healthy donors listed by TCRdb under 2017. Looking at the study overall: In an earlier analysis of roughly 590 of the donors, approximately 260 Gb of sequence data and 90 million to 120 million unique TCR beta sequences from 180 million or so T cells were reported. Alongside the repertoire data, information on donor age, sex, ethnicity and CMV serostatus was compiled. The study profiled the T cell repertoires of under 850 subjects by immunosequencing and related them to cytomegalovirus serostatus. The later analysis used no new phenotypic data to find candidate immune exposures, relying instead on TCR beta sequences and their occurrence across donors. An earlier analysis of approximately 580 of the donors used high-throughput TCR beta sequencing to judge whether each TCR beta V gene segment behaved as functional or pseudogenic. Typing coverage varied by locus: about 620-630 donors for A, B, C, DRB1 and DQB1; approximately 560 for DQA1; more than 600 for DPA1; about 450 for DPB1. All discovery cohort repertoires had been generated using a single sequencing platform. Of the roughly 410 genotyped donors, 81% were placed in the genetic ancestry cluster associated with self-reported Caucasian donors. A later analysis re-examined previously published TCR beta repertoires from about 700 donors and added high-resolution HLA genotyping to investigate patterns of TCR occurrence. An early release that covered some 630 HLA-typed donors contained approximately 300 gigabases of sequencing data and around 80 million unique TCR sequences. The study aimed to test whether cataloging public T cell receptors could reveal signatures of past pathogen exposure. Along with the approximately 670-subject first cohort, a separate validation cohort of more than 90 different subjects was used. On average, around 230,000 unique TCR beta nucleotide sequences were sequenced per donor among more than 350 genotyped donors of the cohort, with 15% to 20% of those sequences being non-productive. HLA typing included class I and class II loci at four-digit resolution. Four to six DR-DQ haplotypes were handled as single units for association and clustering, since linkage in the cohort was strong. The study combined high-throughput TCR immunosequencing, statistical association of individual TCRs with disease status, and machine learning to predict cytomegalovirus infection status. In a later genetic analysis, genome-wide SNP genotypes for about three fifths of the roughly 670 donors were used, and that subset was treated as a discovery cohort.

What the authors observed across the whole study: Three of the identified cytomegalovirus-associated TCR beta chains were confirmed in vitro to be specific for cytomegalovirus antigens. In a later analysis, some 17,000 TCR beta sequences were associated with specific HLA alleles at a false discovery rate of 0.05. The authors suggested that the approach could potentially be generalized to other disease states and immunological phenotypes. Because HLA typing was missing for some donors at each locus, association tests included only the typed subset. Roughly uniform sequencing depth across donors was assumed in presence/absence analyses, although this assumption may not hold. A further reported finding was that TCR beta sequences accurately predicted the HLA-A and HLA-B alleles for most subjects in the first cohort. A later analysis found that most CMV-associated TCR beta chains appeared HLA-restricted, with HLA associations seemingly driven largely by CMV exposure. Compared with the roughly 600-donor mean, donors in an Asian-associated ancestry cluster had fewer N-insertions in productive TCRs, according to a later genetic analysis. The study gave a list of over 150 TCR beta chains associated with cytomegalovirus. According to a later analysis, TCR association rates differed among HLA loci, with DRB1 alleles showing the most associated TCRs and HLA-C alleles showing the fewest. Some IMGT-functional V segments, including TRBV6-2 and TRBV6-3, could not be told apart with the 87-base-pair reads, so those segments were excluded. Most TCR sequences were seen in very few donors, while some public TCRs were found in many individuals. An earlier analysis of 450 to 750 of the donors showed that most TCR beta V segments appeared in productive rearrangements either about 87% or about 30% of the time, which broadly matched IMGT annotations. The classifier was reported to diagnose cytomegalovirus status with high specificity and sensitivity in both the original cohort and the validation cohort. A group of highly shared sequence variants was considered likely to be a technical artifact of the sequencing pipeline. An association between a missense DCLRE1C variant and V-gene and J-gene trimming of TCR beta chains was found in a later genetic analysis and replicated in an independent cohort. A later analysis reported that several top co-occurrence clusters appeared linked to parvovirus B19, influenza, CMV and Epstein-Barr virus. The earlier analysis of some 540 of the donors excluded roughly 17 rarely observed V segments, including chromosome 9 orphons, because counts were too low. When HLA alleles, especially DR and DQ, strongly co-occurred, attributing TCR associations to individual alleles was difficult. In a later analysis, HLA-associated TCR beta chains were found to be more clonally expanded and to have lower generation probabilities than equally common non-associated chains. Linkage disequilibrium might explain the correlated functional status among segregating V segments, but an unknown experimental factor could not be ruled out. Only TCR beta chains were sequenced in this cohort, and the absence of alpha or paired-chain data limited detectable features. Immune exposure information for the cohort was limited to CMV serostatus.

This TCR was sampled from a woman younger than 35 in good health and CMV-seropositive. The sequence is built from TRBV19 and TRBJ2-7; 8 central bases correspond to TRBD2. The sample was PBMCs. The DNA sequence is TGTGCCAGTAGTTCTAGCGGGCACCCAACCTACGAGCAGTACTTC. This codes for CASSSSGHPTYEQYF.